The clone carrying this TCR beta chain was detected ten times or more. Using RNA transcripts as the source, TCR beta CDR3 regions were amplified. First-round RT-PCR of the TCR CDR3 relied on the HTBI primer set. TCRdb independently ran MiXCR on the multiplex PCR reads; one entry per CDR3 protein. The sample holds 400,000 to 550,000 distinct CDR3 sequences, around 22% seen once. Trimming removed 1 base at V and 3 bases at J, with 7 bases between. There are 13 residues in the CDR3. The sample originates from a study of T cells in Graves' hyperthyroidism and ophthalmopathy. Whole-study context: The blood sample was taken at first diagnosis, before treatment began.

The sample taken for sequencing was blood. The rearrangement joins TRBV12-3 or TRBV12-4 to TRBJ2-7; D is uncertain. This receptor was identified in a woman younger than 45 with Graves' ophthalmopathy. The CDR3 region is CASSLDGLYEQYF. DNA of the CDR3: TGTGCCAGCAGTTTAGACGGGCTCTACGAGCAGTACTTC.